Reported below is one TCR beta chain. What it binds is not known. V gave up 4 bases and J gave up 11 bases, with 18 bases separating them. Germline V gene sequence: CDR1 SGHRS, CDR2 YFSETQ. The length of the CDR3 is 13 residues. Separate from the roughly 610-subject first cohort, the roughly 120-subject validation cohort was the one that the donors belonged to. The data were taken from a study of cytomegalovirus exposure and HLA in healthy donors. Study results and caveats: Reports showed the classifier diagnosing cytomegalovirus status with high specificity and sensitivity.

Profiled with immunoSEQ multiplex PCR; TCRdb holds only in-frame clones, not every one. The sample has under 400,000 clones, nearly 90% seen once. Sample: PBMCs. This clonotype was sampled from a man aged 25 to 40 in good health and CMV-seronegative. This chain connects TRBV5-1 to TRBJ1-1; D is uncertain. The CDR3 loop reads CASSPPAGAGAFF. CDR3 coding DNA: TGCGCCAGCAGCCCTCCCGCGGGCGCCGGGGCTTTCTTT.